This TCR beta chain is from a study of cytomegalovirus exposure and HLA in healthy donors. Notes on the study in general: Across donors, presence/absence analyses took sequencing depth to be roughly uniform. CMV serostatus was the sole immune exposure information available. The productive fraction for most TCR beta V segments was about 90% or about 30% in an earlier analysis.

PCR primers comprised 60 Vbeta and 13 Jbeta primers. TCRdb's copy holds only in-frame clones and misses some; the assay was immunoSEQ multiplex PCR. Counted here are some 87,000 clones, 60% to 85% occurring once; the ten biggest clones make up 5% to 7%. This CDR3 has 15 residues. The germline V and J ends were trimmed by 0 bases and 7 bases, with 16 bases remaining between them. Germline V gene lookup returns CDR1 SGHTA and CDR2 FQGNSA. Of note for this clone: Its target is unknown.

The sequence was collected from a man aged 18 to 29 in good health and CMV-seropositive. Material for sequencing was PBMCs. This chain uses TRBV7-2 with TRBJ2-7; possibly TRBD1 for D (5 bases). The CDR3 here is CASSLAPNARGEQYF. CDR3 nucleotides: TGTGCCAGCAGCTTAGCTCCCAATGCAAGGGGAGAGCAGTACTTC. Using reference TRBV7-2 and TRBJ2-7 for the parts outside the CDR3, the full variable domain is GAGVSQSPSNKVTEKGKDVELRCDPISGHTALYWYRQSLGQGLEFLIYFQGNSAPDKSGLPSDRFSAERTGGSVSTLTIQRTQQEDSAVYLCASSLAPNARGEQYFGPGTRLTVT.